Reported below is one T cell receptor beta chain. Its target is unknown. The CDR3 spans 16 residues. CDR1 is GTSNPN, CDR2 SVGIG, per germline (reference sequence). The V end was cut by 0 bases, the J end by 6 bases, with 18 bases between. This specimen belongs to a study of beta chain features in type 1 diabetes. Whole-study findings and limits: VDJ junctions from patients with type 1 diabetes contained fewer insertions and more deletions.

Reverse transcription of all isolated RNA meant that expressed TCRB transcripts were sequenced. Assay: immunoSEQ multiplex PCR; the TCRdb copy retains only in-frame clones and omits some. Among some 410,000 clones listed, about 15% were seen once. The sequence was obtained from a young man in good health. Material for sequencing was naive CD4+ T cells from blood. J is TRBJ2-1 and V is TRBV30; D may correspond to TRBD1 or TRBD2 (5 bases each). This CDR3 is CAWSVLVTGTANEQFF. The DNA for the CDR3 is TGTGCCTGGAGTGTACTGGTTACCGGGACCGCCAATGAGCAGTTCTTC.